One sample yielded the 20 T cell receptor beta chains listed below, sequenced in a study of graft-versus-host responses after intestinal transplantation (dated by TCRdb to 2020 to 2023). Library preparation was by the immunoSEQ multiplex PCR assay. TCRdb obtained this table from immuneACCESS and retained in-frame rearrangements with V and J assigned. These tables miss some clones; where compared with another copy, unresolved V genes account for less than half of the shortfall, and the remainder is unexplained. This sample gives 15,000 to 20,000 clones in total; about 90% of them show up just once. Roughly 7% of the sample belongs to the ten largest clones. The specimen was bone marrow, collected around 120 days after intestinal transplantation. The receptors were sampled from a human patient who received an intestinal transplant, so some T cells may come from the graft donor.

This sequence joins TRBV10-3 and TRBJ2-5; 7 positions agree with TRBD2. The J call is in doubt because the DNA end fits TRBJ2-7 better. This CDR3 contains 14 residues. Germline V lookup: CDR1 ENHRY, CDR2 SYGVKD. This CDR3 reads CAISGEGSRYEQYF. The CDR3 DNA reads as TGTGCCATCAGTGGGGAGGGATCTCGCTACGAGCAGTACTTC.

The chain couples TRBV7-6 to TRBJ2-7, with D perhaps matching TRBD1 or TRBD2 (6 bases each). This CDR3 is built from 14 residues. V lost 5 bases and J lost 2, with 13 bases in between. Germline loops: CDR1 SGHVS, CDR2 FNYEAQ. CDR3 nucleotides: TGTGCCAGCAGCCTTAGTAGGGGGGCCTACGAGCAGTACTTC. This gives the protein CASSLSRGAYEQYF. Filled out from reference TRBV7-6 and TRBJ2-7, the complete variable domain reads GAGVSQSPRYKVTKRGQDVALRCDPISGHVSLYWYRQALGQGPEFLTYFNYEAQQDKSGLPNDRFSAERPEGSISTLTIQRTEQRDSAMYRCASSLSRGAYEQYFGPGTRLTVT.

A single count supports this clone. The chain joins TRBV7-8 to TRBJ2-1; 9 positions agree with TRBD2. V lost 1 base, J lost 5 bases, and 3 bases stayed unmatched. Germline V gene data show CDR1 as SGHVS and CDR2 as FQNEAQ. The CDR3 runs 15 residues. The CDR3 nucleotides read TGTGCCAGCAGCTTAGTATTAGCGGGAGACAATGAGCAGTTCTTC. Translation: CASSLVLAGDNEQFF.

As to this clone: Other nucleotide sequences from this sample produce the same CDR3. This sequence joins TRBV28 and TRBJ1-2; unclear D gene. The CDR3 has 11 amino acids. Between the trimmed V and J ends, which lost 6 bases and 1 base, there was a span of 3 bases. Germline CDR1 MDHEN, CDR2 SYDVKM. The CDR3 region has the DNA TGTGCCAGCAGAAATAACTATGGCTACACCTTC. This codes for CASRNNYGYTF.

CDR3 region: CASSFSDNYYEQYF. The CDR3 nucleotides are TGTGCCAGCAGTTTCTCGGACAACTACTACGAGCAGTACTTC. This chain links TRBV6-9 with TRBJ2-7; possibly TRBD1 for D (5 bases). This CDR3 has 14 amino acids. The V and J ends lost 4 bases and 3 bases respectively, with 13 bases between them. Germline V gene sequence: CDR1 MNHGY, CDR2 SVAAGI.

This chain joins TRBV5-1 and TRBJ1-1; 7 bases align to TRBD1. CDR1 is SGHRS, CDR2 YFSETQ, per germline. J was trimmed by 1 base and V by 4 bases; bases with no gene match: 7. This CDR3 spans 15 amino acids. The CDR3 is CASSTLGQQNTEAFF. DNA for the CDR3: TGCGCCAGCAGCACGCTGGGACAGCAGAACACTGAAGCTTTCTTT.

The chain combines TRBV15 with TRBJ2-7; D possibly corresponds to TRBD2 (5 bases). The V end lost 1 base, the J end lost 4 bases, and 5 bases lay between the germline ends. The germline CDR1 and CDR2 sequences are LNHNV and YYDKDF (reference sequence). CDR3 length: 12 residues. CDR3 loop: CATSRGGYEQYF. CDR3 nucleotides: TGTGCCACCAGCAGAGGAGGGTACGAGCAGTACTTC.

The chain couples TRBV2 to TRBJ2-3, with 8 bases that match TRBD2. Germline V CDR1 and CDR2: SNHLY, FYNNEI. CDR3 size: 13 residues. V shed 8 bases, J shed 5 bases, and the junction held 6 bases outside the gene matches. The CDR3 DNA reads as TGTGCCAGCGGCCGGGAGGGGGGAGATACGCAGTATTTT. Translating gives CASGREGGDTQYF.

This clone counts as medium-sized (0.01 to 0.1%). The chain has TRBV19 and TRBJ2-7; 12 bases match TRBD1. Trimming at V came to 1 base and at J to 6 bases, leaving 4 bases not matched to a gene. The CDR3 runs to 15 residues. Germline loops: CDR1 LNHDA, CDR2 SQIVND (reference sequence). The CDR3 DNA sequence: TGTGCCAGTAGTATAGGCGGGACAGGGGGCGGCGAGCAGTACTTC. It is translated as CASSIGGTGGGEQYF.

The V call is TRBV6-1, the J call TRBJ2-2, with D possibly matching TRBD1 (5 bases). The V end lost 3 bases, the J end lost 3 bases, and 5 bases lay between the germline ends. Per germline, CDR1 MNHNS and CDR2 SASEGT. This CDR3 is built from 13 residues. CDR3 protein: CASSDRDTGELFF. DNA of the CDR3: TGTGCCAGCAGTGACAGGGACACCGGGGAGCTGTTTTTT.

The genes are TRBV27 and TRBJ2-7; 10 bases are a match to TRBD1. The CDR3 spans 15 residues. In germline, CDR1 is MNHEY, CDR2 SMNVEV (reference sequence). V lost 5 bases to trimming and J lost 4 bases; unmatched junction nucleotides: 8. In DNA form, the CDR3 reads TGTGCCAGCAGTCCGACCGACAGGGGGCAGTACGAGCAGTACTTC. This sequence encodes CASSPTDRGQYEQYF.

This rearrangement joins TRBV28 to TRBJ2-1, with D perhaps matching TRBD2 (5 bases). Between the trimmed V and J ends, which lost 4 bases and 0 bases, there was a span of 16 bases. Germline CDR1 and CDR2: MDHEN and SYDVKM. CDR3 length: 17 amino acids. The CDR3 sequence: CASSSPLTTNSYNEQFF. The CDR3 DNA reads as TGTGCCAGCAGTTCCCCCCTGACTACGAACTCCTACAATGAGCAGTTCTTC.

The chain joins TRBV4-1 to TRBJ2-5; D perhaps matches TRBD1 (6 bases). V was trimmed by 2 bases and J by 1 base, leaving 11 bases between them. This CDR3 is built from 15 residues. Germline-derived CDR1 and CDR2 are MGHRA and YSYEKL. The CDR3 DNA follows: TGCGCCAGCAGCCAAACCACAGGGTCCCAAGAGACCCAGTACTTC. Translation gives CASSQTTGSQETQYF.

V is TRBV27 and J is TRBJ2-1, with a weak D call TRBD2 (5 bases). Germline V CDR1 and CDR2: MNHEY, SMNVEV (reference sequence). Trimming stripped 3 bases from V and 9 bases from J, with 18 bases between. CDR3 length equals 15 residues. Here the CDR3 DNA reads TGTGCCAGCAGTTTGAGGCAGGACTTTACAATTGAGCAGTTCTTC. Translating it yields CASSLRQDFTIEQFF.

The chain uses TRBV10-3 and TRBJ2-4; D is undetermined. V was cut by 2 bases and J by 2 bases, with 1 base left in between. This CDR3 is 12 amino acids long. Looked up from germline, CDR1 is ENHRY and CDR2 is SYGVKD. The CDR3 here is CAISETKNIQYF. CDR3 sequence (DNA): TGTGCCATCAGTGAGACCAAAAACATTCAGTACTTC.

The chain has TRBV6-6 and TRBJ2-7; 11 nucleotides align to TRBD2. The CDR3 sequence is 14 residues long. V trimming: 6 bases; J trimming: 2 bases; junction bases outside the gene matches: 3. CDR1 is MNHNY, CDR2 SVGAGI, per germline (reference sequence). CDR3 protein: CASRQGLAAYEQYF. In DNA form, the CDR3 reads TGTGCCAGCAGGCAGGGACTAGCGGCCTACGAGCAGTACTTC.

V gene TRBV11-2 combines with J gene TRBJ2-7; 12 positions match TRBD2. V gave up 5 bases and J gave up 9 bases; unmatched junction bases: 8. The CDR3 is made up of 14 amino acids. From germline, CDR1 is SGHAT and CDR2 FQNNGV. The CDR3: CASSADTSGRPQYF. The DNA for the CDR3 is TGTGCCAGCAGCGCCGACACTAGCGGGAGGCCGCAGTACTTC.

The chain combines TRBV23-1 with TRBJ1-5; TRBD1 aligns across 9 bases. TRBV23-1 is noted as an ORF with a role that remains uncertain. J lost 2 bases, V lost 11 bases, and 16 bases had no gene match. The CDR3 consists of 17 residues. CDR3 sequence: CARFRQGDHPGNQPQHF. CDR3 nucleotides: TGCGCCCGGTTTCGACAGGGGGACCATCCGGGCAATCAGCCCCAGCATTTT.

This clone was recorded once. This rearrangement joins TRBV5-1 to TRBJ2-3, with TRBD2 identical over 9 bases. The CDR3 spans 16 residues. Germline V gene sequence: CDR1 SGHRS, CDR2 YFSETQ. Germline trimming cut 0 bases from V and 6 bases from J; bases unmatched to any gene: 8. CDR3 sequence: CASSLVVSGSADTQYF. The DNA for the CDR3 is TGCGCCAGCAGCTTGGTAGTTAGCGGGAGTGCGGATACGCAGTATTTT. The full variable domain, its missing parts supplied by reference TRBV5-1 and TRBJ2-3, is KAGVTQTPRYLIKTRGQQVTLSCSPISGHRSVSWYQQTPGQGLQFLFEYFSETQRNKGNFPGRFSGRQFSNSRSEMNVSTLELGDSALYLCASSLVVSGSADTQYFGPGTRLTVL.

This sequence joins TRBV28 and TRBJ2-1, with 7 bases identical to TRBD2. The CDR3 contains 16 residues. From germline, CDR1 is MDHEN and CDR2 SYDVKM. V shed 3 bases, J shed 7 bases, and the junction held 12 bases outside the gene matches. This CDR3 is CASSFGAGVAANEQFF. CDR3 DNA: TGTGCCAGCAGTTTCGGGGCGGGAGTAGCAGCAAATGAGCAGTTCTTC.